The sequence of this T cell receptor beta chain was determined in a study of T-cell reconstitution after alpha-beta-depleted transplantation in children. The CDR3 has 15 amino acids. V was cut by 3 bases and J by 3 bases, with 12 bases left in between. Unique molecular identifiers were incorporated when the TCRbeta library was constructed. TCRdb fed the PCR reads into MiXCR, producing one record per CDR3 protein. The sample includes 300,000 to 400,000 distinct CDR3 sequences, around 15% of them seen just once. The TCR was taken from a male patient aged 2-9 years who had a stem cell transplant for acute lymphoblastic leukemia, so the T cells may come from the graft donor. The sequenced sample was PBMCs, mostly from graft donor cells, obtained 360 days after TCRalphabeta/CD19-depleted stem cell transplant. This chain connects TRBV12-3 or TRBV12-4 to TRBJ2-1; D is possibly TRBD2 (5 bases). As DNA, the CDR3 is TGTGCCAGCAGTTTCACTAGTTGGGTCTACAATGAGCAGTTCTTC. Its protein product is CASSFTSWVYNEQFF.